Listed below are T cell receptor beta chains from one sample, sequenced in a study of cytomegalovirus exposure and HLA in healthy donors. Assay: immunoSEQ multiplex PCR; the TCRdb copy retains only in-frame clones and omits some. The repertoire holds fewer than 350,000 clones, over 85% seen once, with 2% to 3% in the top ten. Sequencing was carried out using PBMCs. These receptors all come from a young woman in good health and CMV-seronegative. CDR3s include the opening cysteine and the closing phenylalanine or tryptophan. The D gene is left open where the match is weak. Rows give clone size only sometimes, using once, few, many, or a class for an expanded clone.

CSVDLTGGESWDMNTEAFF | TGCAGCGTTGATCTGACAGGGGGCGAGTCCTGGGACATGAACACTGAAGCTTTCTTT | TRBJ1-1 | . | TRBD1 | TRBV29-1
CAISQPDRGVTEAFF | TGTGCCATCAGTCAACCGGACAGGGGTGTTACTGAAGCTTTCTTT | TRBJ1-1 | . | TRBD1 | TRBV10-3
CASSVAAGHSGNTIYF | TGTGCCAGCAGCGTAGCCGCAGGCCACTCTGGAAACACCATATATTTT | TRBJ1-3 | . | . | TRBV9
CASSSGGGDYGYTF | TGTGCCAGCAGTTCTGGAGGAGGAGACTATGGCTACACCTTC | TRBJ1-2 | . | . | TRBV9
CASSFLTSGGETQYF | TGTGCCAGCAGCTTTCTGACTAGCGGGGGAGAGACCCAGTACTTC | TRBJ2-5 | once | TRBD2 | TRBV11-2
CASSHGTSGGASYNEQFF | TGCGCCAGCAGCCACGGGACTAGCGGGGGGGCATCCTACAATGAGCAGTTCTTC | TRBJ2-1 | . | TRBD2 | TRBV4-1
CASSYSSATNYEQYF | TGTGCCAGCAGTTACTCGAGCGCTACTAACTACGAGCAGTACTTC | TRBJ2-7 | . | . | TRBV6-5
CASSQGYGEQYF | TGCGCCAGTTCCCAGGGGTATGGAGAGCAGTACTTC | TRBJ2-7 | . | . | TRBV4-1
CASSKLGGVAGELFF | TGTGCCAGCAGCAAGTTAGGAGGGGTTGCCGGGGAGCTGTTTTTT | TRBJ2-2 | . | . | TRBV21-1
CASSLDRPSFREQYF | TGTGCCAGCAGTCTCGACAGACCCAGTTTCCGCGAGCAGTACTTC | TRBJ2-7 | . | . | TRBV27
CASSLAGIAVGSYYEQYF | TGCGCCAGCAGCTTGGCCGGGATAGCGGTTGGCTCCTACTACGAGCAGTACTTC | TRBJ2-7 | . | . | TRBV5-1
CAWRGQGLGQPQHF | TGTGCCTGGAGAGGGCAGGGGTTGGGACAGCCCCAGCATTTT | TRBJ1-5 | . | . | TRBV30
CASSLGGGGISNEQFF | TGTGCCAGCAGCTTGGGGGGCGGGGGGATCAGCAATGAGCAGTTCTTC | TRBJ2-1 | . | TRBD2 | TRBV5-4
CAISESPANTGELFF | TGTGCCATCAGTGAGTCCCCAGCGAACACCGGGGAGCTGTTTTTT | TRBJ2-2 | . | . | TRBV10-3
CASSPGQSYNSPLHF | TGTGCCAGCAGTCCTGGACAGTCCTATAATTCACCCCTCCACTTT | TRBJ1-6 | . | . | TRBV6-1
CASSIRGMNEQYF | TGTGCCAGTAGTATTAGGGGGATGAACGAGCAGTACTTC | TRBJ2-7 | . | . | TRBV19
CASSTDRGWSPLHF | TGTGCCAGTAGTACGGACAGGGGGTGGTCACCCCTCCACTTT | TRBJ1-6 | . | TRBD1 | TRBV19
CASRGGTTDTQYF | TGCGCCAGCCGAGGAGGGACCACAGATACGCAGTATTTT | TRBJ2-3 | . | . | TRBV5-1